This paragraph reports one T cell receptor beta chain. The CDR3 length is 16 residues. Germline values: CDR1 SGHDT, CDR2 YYEEEE. The V end was cut by 4 bases, the J end by 0 bases, with 17 bases between. Method: immunoSEQ multiplex PCR; TCRdb's copy keeps in-frame clones and lacks some. The table lists tens of thousands of clones, 70% to 75% of them singletons. The data were obtained in a study of T cell clonotyping in hematopoietic cell transplantation. Across the whole study: Recipients' pretransplant samples followed cytoreduction.

Indicated time point: recipient sample about 28 days before transplant, after cytoreduction. Blood collection times were about day -28 and days 30, 100, 180 posttransplant. This receptor was obtained from a man aged 45-60 years with myelodysplastic syndrome. Some clones in this sample may be carry-over from other donors' samples. The V and J genes are TRBV5-6 and TRBJ2-7, with D perhaps TRBD1 (6 bases). The material was peripheral blood mononuclear cells, obtained before stem cell transplant. DNA for the CDR3: TGTGCCAGCAGCCAAATGACAGGAACGAGCTCCTACGAGCAGTACTTC. Its translation: CASSQMTGTSSYEQYF.